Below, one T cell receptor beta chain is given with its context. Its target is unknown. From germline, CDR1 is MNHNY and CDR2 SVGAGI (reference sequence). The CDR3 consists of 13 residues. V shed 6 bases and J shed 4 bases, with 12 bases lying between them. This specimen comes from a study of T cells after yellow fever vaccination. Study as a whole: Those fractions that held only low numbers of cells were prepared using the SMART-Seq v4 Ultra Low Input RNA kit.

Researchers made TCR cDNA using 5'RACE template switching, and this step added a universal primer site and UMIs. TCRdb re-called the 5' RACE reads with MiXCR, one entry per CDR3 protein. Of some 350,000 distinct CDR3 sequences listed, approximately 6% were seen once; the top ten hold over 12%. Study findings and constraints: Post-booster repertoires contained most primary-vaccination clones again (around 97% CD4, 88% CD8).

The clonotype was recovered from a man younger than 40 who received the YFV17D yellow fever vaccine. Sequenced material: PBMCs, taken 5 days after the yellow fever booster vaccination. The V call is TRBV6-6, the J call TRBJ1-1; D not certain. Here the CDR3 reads CASRELSGTEAFF. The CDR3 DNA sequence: TGTGCCAGCAGAGAGCTATCCGGCACTGAAGCTTTCTTT.